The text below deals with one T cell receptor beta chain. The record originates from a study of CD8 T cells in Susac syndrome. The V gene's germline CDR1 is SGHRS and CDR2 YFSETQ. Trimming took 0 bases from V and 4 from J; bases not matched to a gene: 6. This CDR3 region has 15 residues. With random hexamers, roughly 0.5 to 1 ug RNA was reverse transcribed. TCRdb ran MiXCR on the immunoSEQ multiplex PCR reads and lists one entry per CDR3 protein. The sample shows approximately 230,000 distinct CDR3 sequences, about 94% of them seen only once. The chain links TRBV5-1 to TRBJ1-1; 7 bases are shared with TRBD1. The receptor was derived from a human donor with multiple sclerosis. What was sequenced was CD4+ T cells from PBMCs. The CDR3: CASSLEARQGTEAFF. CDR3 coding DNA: TGCGCCAGCAGCTTGGAGGCTCGACAGGGCACTGAAGCTTTCTTT.